This T cell receptor (beta chain) was sequenced during a study of CD8+ T cells in alopecia areata (dated by TCRdb to 2017 to 2018). Looking at the study overall: The treated patients, all with moderate-to-severe alopecia areata, were enrolled in an open-label pilot trial of oral tofacitinib given at 5 to 10 mg twice daily. Patients received tofacitinib for 6 to 18 months and were then followed off drug for 6 months to check for delayed response and recurrence. The SALT score, which quantifies the percentage of affected scalp surface area, was used to measure disease severity in treated patients. The study used high-throughput TCRbeta sequencing to examine T cell clonal expansion in alopecia areata, in both the C3H/HeJ mouse model and human patients. Scalp tissue and sorted CD4+ and CD8+ peripheral blood T cells from patchy and totalis/universalis alopecia areata patients and from healthy controls were covered by human TCRbeta sequencing. Biopsies were taken from tofacitinib-treated patients at baseline and at 4 and 24 weeks of treatment, and a later scalp biopsy was taken in several of the tofacitinib-treated patients. Scalp clonality was compared among normal scalp (n=4), patchy alopecia areata scalp (n=8), and alopecia totalis/universalis scalp (n=8). The RNA source kit depended on sample type: the PAXgene miRNA kit for fixed scalp, the miRNeasy kit for PBMCs, and the RNeasy kit for mouse skin. TCRbeta CDR3 regions were amplified by immunoSEQ multiplex PCR with 35 Vbeta forward and 13 Jbeta reverse primers.

The method was the immunoSEQ multiplex PCR assay. RNA was extracted from all samples and reverse transcribed into cDNA, which served as template for TCR sequencing. First-strand cDNA was synthesized using SuperScript III with a 2:1 mix of oligo-dT and random hexamers. A synthetic immune receptor repertoire was used to assess amplification bias, and residual bias was removed computationally. The authors' analysis ran thus. Raw reads were preprocessed to remove errors, and CDR3 was defined according to IMGT conventions as the region from the conserved cysteine to phenylalanine. Clonality was computed by normalizing Shannon entropy by log2 of the number of productive unique TCRs and subtracting the result from 1. Whether each scalp clone was CD4 or CD8 was inferred by checking scalp TCRbeta sequences against the CD4 and CD8 repertoires from sorted blood. TCRdb limited this immuneACCESS table to in-frame rearrangements with V and J called. A share of clones is missing; checked studies link under half to unresolved V genes, and the rest is unexplained. V and J calls and clone size are given by that table; D and trimming were obtained from the DNA. The sample table lists some 200,000 clones, roughly 64% of them with a count of one. The ten biggest clones cover 5.5% to 6% of the sample.

From the cysteine up to the phenylalanine, the CDR3 has a length of 12 residues. Just CDR3 DNA is preserved here, 36 bases in frame from base 1. CDR1 SGHNT and CDR2 YYREEE are derived from the germline V gene (reference sequence). The V end loses 2 bases and the J end loses 4 bases, and a stretch of 6 bases separates them. This clone appeared a few times. No antigen is known for it. No much larger clone is present one base from it, and per-base qualities are unavailable. This specimen's time point label, interpreted: 20 to 30 weeks on oral tofacitinib. This specimen's treatment or condition label, interpreted: oral pan-JAK inhibitor, 5-10 mg twice daily. Peripheral blood and lesional scalp punch biopsies were obtained from patients with alopecia areata. PBMCs were separated by density centrifugation and stained for CD3, CD4 and CD8, after which CD4+ and CD8+ T cells were sorted on a FACSAria. The research as a whole found: Because the treated cohort was small and had only one nonresponder, larger studies are needed to examine links between baseline CD8+ expansion and response. Lesional scalp, especially in alopecia totalis/universalis, showed higher clonality and more expanded CD8+ clones than normal scalp, suggesting antigenic drive. Tofacitinib significantly decreased scalp clonality and the number of expanded CD8+ clones among the top 100 scalp clones. Many expanded lesional clones persisted in scalp and blood during tofacitinib treatment, which may partly explain relapse after stopping treatment. TCR sequences shared between patients were less clear than in mice, possibly partly because of HLA diversity in the patient population. Unlike mouse skin, where gammadelta T cells dominate, normal human skin contains resident alphabeta T cells that get sequenced too, which complicates analysis of the scalp TCR repertoire.

Sequencing was performed on CD4+ T cells sorted from blood, taken at week 24, from a patient treated with tofacitinib. The chain is assembled from TRBV5-4 and TRBJ2-5; the D gene is possibly TRBD2, with 5 bases matching. The receptor was isolated from a human donor with alopecia areata. The bases read TGTGCCAGCAGCTTTGAGGGAGAGACCCAGTACTTC. This translates into CASSFEGETQYF.